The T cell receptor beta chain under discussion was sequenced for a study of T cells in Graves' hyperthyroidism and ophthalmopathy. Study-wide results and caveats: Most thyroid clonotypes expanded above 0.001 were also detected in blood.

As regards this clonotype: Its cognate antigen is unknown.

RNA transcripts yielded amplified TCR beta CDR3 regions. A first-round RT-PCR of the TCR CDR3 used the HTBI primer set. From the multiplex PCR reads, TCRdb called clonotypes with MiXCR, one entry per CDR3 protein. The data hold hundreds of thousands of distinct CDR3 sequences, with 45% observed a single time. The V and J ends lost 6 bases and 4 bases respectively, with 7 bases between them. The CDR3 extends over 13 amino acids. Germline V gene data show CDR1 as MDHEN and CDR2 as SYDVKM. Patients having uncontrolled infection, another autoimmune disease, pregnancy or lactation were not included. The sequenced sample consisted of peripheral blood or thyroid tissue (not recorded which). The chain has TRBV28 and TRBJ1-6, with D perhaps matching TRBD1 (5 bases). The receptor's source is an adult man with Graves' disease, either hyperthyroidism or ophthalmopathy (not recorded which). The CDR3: CASRTEYNSPLHF. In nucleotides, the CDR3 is TGTGCCAGCAGGACAGAATATAATTCACCCCTCCACTTT. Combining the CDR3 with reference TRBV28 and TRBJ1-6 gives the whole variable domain DVKVTQSSRYLVKRTGEKVFLECVQDMDHENMFWYRQDPGLGLRLIYFSYDVKMKEKGDIPEGYSVSREKKERFSLILESASTNQTSMYLCASRTEYNSPLHFGNGTRLTVT.